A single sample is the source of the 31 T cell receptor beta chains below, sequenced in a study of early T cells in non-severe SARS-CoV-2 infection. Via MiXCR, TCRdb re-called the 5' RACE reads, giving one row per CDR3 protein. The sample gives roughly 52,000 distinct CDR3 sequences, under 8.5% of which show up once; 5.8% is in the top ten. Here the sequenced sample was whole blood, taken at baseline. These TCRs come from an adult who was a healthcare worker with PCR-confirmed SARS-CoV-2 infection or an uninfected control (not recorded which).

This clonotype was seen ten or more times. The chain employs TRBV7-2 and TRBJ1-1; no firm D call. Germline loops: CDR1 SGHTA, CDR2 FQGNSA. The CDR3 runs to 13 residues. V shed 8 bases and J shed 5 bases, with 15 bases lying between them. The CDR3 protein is CASEARFRTEAFF. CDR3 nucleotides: TGTGCCAGCGAAGCGAGGTTTCGGACTGAAGCTTTCTTT.

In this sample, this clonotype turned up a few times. In DNA form, the CDR3 reads TGTGCCAGCAGCTCTGAGGACGGAATCACAGATACGCAGTATTTT. Its translation is CASSSEDGITDTQYF. The chain links TRBV3-1 to TRBJ2-3; D is unclear. Trimming removed 5 bases from V and 2 bases from J, with 14 bases in between. Germline CDR1 and CDR2: LGHDT and YNNKEL (reference sequence). The length of the CDR3 is 15 residues.

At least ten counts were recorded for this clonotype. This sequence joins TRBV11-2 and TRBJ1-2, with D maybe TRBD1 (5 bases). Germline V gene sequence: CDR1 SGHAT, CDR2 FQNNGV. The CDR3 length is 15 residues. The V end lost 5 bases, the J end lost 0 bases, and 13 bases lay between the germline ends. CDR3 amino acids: CASSPGTESNYGYTF. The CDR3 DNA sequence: TGTGCCAGCAGCCCCGGGACGGAATCTAACTATGGCTACACCTTC.

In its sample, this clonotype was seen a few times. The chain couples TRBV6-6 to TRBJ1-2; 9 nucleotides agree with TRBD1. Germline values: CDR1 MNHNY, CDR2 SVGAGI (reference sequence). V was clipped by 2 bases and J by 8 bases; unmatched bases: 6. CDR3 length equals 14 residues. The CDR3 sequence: CASSYGTGKGGYTF. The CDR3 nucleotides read TGTGCCAGCAGTTACGGGACAGGGAAAGGCGGCTACACCTTC.

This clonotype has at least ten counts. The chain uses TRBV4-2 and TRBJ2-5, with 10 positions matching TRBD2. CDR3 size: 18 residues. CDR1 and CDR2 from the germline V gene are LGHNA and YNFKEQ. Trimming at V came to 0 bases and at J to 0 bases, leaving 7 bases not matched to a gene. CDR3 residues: CASSQDPSGGPYQETQYF. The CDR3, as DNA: TGTGCCAGCAGCCAAGACCCTAGCGGGGGACCGTACCAAGAGACCCAGTACTTC.

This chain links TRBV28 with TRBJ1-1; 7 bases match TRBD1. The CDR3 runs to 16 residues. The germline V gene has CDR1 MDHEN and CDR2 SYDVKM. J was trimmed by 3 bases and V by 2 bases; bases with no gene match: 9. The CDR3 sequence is CASSLLRGGGDTEAFF. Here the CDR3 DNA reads TGTGCCAGCAGTTTACTGCGGGGAGGGGGCGACACTGAAGCTTTCTTT.

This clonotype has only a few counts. DNA for the CDR3: TGTGCCAGCAGCGCTGACAGGGGAGAGGAAGCTTTCTTT. Translating it yields CASSADRGEEAFF. The rearrangement uses TRBV5-4 and TRBJ1-1; 8 bases line up with TRBD1. Germline values: CDR1 SGHNT, CDR2 YYREEE (reference sequence). The CDR3 has 13 residues. V lost 4 bases, J lost 8 bases, and 7 bases stayed unmatched. Looking up the rest from reference TRBV5-4 and TRBJ1-1 gives the full variable domain: ETGVTQSPTHLIKTRGQQVTLRCSSQSGHNTVSWYQQALGQGPQFIFQYYREEENGRGNFPPRFSGLQFPNYSSELNVNALELDDSALYLCASSADRGEEAFFGQGTRLTVV.

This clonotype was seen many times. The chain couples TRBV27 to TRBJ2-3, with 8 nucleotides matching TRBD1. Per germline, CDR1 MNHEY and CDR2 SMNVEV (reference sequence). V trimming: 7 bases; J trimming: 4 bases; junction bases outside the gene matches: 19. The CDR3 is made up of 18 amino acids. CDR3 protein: CASTRGPGHRGVADTQYF. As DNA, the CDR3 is TGTGCCAGCACACGGGGACCGGGGCACAGGGGGGTTGCAGATACGCAGTATTTT.

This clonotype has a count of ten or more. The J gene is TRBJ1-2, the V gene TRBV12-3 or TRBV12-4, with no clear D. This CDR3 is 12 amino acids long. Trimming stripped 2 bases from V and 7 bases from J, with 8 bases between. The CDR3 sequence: CASSLRGSGYTF. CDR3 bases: TGTGCCAGCAGTTTAAGAGGAAGTGGCTACACCTTC.

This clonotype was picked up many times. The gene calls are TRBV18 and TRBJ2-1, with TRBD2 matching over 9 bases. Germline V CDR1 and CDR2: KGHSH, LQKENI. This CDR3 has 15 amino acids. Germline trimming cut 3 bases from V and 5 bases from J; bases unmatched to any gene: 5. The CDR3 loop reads CASSPAGGPDNEQFF. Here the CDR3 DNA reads TGTGCCAGCTCACCCGCGGGGGGGCCGGACAATGAGCAGTTCTTC.

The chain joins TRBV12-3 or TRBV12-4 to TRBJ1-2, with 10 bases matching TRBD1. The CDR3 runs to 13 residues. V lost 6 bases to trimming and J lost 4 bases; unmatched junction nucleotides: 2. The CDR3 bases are TGTGCCAGCAGCCGACAGGGGGCCTATGGCTACACCTTC. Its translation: CASSRQGAYGYTF.

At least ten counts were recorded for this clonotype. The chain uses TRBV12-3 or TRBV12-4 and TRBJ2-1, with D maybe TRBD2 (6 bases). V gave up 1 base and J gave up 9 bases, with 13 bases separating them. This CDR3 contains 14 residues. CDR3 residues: CASSLDTSLFEQFF. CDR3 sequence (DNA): TGTGCCAGCAGTTTAGACACTAGCCTATTTGAGCAGTTCTTC.

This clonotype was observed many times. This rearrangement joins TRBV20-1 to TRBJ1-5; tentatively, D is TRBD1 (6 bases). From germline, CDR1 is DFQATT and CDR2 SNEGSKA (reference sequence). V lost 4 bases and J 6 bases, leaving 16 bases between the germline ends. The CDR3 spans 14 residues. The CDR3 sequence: CSAKEVQGVQPQHF. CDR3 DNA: TGCAGTGCTAAAGAGGTACAGGGTGTTCAGCCCCAGCATTTT.

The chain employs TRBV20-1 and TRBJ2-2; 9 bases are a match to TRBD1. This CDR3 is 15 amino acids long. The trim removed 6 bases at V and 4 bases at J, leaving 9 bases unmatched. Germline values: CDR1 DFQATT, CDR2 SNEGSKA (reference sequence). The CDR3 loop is CSAIGQGWFTGELFF. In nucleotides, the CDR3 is TGCAGTGCGATAGGACAGGGGTGGTTCACCGGGGAGCTGTTTTTT.

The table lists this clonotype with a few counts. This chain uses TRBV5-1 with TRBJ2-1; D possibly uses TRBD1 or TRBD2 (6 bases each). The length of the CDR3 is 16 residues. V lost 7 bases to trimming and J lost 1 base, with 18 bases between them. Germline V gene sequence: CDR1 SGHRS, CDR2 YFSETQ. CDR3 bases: TGCGCCAGCTCCGACGTCCCGGGGGCATCCTACAATGAGCAGTTCTTC. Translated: CASSDVPGASYNEQFF. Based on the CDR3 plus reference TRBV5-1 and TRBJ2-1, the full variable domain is KAGVTQTPRYLIKTRGQQVTLSCSPISGHRSVSWYQQTPGQGLQFLFEYFSETQRNKGNFPGRFSGRQFSNSRSEMNVSTLELGDSALYLCASSDVPGASYNEQFFGPGTRLTVL.

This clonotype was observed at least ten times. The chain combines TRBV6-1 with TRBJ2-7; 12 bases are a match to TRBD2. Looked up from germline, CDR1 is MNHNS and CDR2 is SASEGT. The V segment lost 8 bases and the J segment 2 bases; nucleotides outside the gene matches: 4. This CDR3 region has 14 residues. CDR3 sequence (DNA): TGTGCCAGCGAAGCTAGCGGGGGGGCCTACGAGCAGTACTTC. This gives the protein CASEASGGAYEQYF.

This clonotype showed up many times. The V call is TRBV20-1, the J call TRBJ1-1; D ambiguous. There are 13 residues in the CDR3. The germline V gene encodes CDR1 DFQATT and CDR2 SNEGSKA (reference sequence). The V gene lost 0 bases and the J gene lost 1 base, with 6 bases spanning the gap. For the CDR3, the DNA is TGCAGTGCTAGAGAGTACCGGAACACTGAAGCTTTCTTT. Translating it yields CSAREYRNTEAFF.

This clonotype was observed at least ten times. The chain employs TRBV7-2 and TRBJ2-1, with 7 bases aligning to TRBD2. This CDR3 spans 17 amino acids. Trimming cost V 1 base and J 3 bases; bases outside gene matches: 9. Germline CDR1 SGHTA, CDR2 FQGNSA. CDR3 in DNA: TGTGCCAGCAGCTTAGAGGGAGGGTTCGGGCGCTACAATGAGCAGTTCTTC. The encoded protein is CASSLEGGFGRYNEQFF.

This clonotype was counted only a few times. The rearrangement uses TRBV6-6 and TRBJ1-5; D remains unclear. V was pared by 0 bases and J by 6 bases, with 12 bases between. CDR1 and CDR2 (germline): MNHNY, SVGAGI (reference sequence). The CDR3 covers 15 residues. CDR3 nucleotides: TGTGCCAGCAGTTACTCGGGAGGTACGAGTCAGCCCCAGCATTTT. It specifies CASSYSGGTSQPQHF.

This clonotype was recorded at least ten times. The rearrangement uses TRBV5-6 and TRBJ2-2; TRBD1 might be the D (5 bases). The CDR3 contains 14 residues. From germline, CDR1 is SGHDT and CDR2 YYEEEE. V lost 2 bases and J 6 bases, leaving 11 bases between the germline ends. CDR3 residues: CASSFGAPSGELFF. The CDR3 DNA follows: TGTGCCAGCAGCTTTGGGGCCCCTTCCGGGGAGCTGTTTTTT.

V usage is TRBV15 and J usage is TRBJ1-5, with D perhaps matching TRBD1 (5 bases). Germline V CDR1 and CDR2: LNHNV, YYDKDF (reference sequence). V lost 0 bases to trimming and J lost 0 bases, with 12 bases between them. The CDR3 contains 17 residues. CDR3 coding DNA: TGTGCCACCAGCAGAGACAGGGCGGCTAATAGCAATCAGCCCCAGCATTTT. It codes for CATSRDRAANSNQPQHF.

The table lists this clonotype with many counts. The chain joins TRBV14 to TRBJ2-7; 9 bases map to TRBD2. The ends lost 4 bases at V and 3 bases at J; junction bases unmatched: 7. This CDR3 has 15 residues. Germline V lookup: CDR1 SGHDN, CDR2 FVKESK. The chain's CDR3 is CASSPDLAGIYEQYF. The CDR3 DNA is TGTGCCAGCAGCCCCGACCTAGCGGGGATCTACGAGCAGTACTTC.

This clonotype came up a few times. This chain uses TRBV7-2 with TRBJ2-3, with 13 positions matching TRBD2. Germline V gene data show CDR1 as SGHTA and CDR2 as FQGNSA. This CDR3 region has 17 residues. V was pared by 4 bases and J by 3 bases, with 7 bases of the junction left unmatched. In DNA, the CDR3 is TGTGCCAGCAGCTACTCCCGGACTAGCGGGGGAACAGATACGCAGTATTTT. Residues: CASSYSRTSGGTDTQYF.

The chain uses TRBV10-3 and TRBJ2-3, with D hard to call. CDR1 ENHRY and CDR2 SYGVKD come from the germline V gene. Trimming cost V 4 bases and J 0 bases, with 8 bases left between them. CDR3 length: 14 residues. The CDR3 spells CAISVGTSTDTQYF. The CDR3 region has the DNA TGTGCCATCAGTGTCGGTACTAGCACAGATACGCAGTATTTT.

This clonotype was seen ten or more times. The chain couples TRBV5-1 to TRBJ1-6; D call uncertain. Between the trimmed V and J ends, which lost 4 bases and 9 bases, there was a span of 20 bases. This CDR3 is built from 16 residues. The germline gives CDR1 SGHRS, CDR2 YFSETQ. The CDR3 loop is CASSPTVRSDSSPLHF. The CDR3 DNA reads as TGCGCCAGCAGCCCCACTGTGCGGTCGGATAGTTCACCCCTCCACTTT.

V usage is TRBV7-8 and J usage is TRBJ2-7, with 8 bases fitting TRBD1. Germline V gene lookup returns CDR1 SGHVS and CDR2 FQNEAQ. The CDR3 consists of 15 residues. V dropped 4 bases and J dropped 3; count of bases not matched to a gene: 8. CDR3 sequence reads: CASSSTFRGHYEQYF. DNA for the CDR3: TGTGCCAGCAGCTCCACATTCAGGGGGCACTACGAGCAGTACTTC.

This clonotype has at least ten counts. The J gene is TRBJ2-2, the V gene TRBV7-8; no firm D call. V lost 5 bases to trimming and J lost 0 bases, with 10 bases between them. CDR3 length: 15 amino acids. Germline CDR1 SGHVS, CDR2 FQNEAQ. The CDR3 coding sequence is TGTGCCAGCAGCGAGAAGCGTTCGAACACCGGGGAGCTGTTTTTT. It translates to CASSEKRSNTGELFF.

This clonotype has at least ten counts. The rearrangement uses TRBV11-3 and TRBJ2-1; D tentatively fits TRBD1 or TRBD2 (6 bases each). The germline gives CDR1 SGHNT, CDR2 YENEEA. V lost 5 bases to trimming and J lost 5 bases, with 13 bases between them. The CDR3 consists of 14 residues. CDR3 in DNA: TGTGCCAGCAGCCGGGGGCGGACCAACAATGAGCAGTTCTTC. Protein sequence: CASSRGRTNNEQFF. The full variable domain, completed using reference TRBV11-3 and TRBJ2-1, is EAGVVQSPRYKIIEKKQPVAFWCNPISGHNTLYWYLQNLGQGPELLIRYENEEAVDDSQLPKDRFSAERLKGVDSTLKIQPAELGDSAVYLCASSRGRTNNEQFFGPGTRLTVL.

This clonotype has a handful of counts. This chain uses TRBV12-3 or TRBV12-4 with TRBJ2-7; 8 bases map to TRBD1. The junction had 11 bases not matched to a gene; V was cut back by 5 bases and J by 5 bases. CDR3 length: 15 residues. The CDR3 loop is CASSPDRAKSNEQYF. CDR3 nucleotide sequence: TGTGCCAGCAGTCCGGACAGGGCGAAGAGTAACGAGCAGTACTTC.

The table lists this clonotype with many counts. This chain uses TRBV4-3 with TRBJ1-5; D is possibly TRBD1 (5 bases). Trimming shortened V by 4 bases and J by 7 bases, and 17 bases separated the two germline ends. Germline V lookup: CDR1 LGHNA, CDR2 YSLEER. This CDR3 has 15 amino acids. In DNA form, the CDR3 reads TGCGCCAGCAGCCGAATACTCGGGGGAGGACAGCCCCAGCATTTT. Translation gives CASSRILGGGQPQHF.

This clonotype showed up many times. DNA of the CDR3: TGTGCCAGCAGTTTTTCTAACAATCAGCCCCAGCATTTT. This gives the protein CASSFSNNQPQHF. The V and J genes are TRBV28 and TRBJ1-5; D is undetermined. Trimming left V 3 bases short and J 3 bases short, with 6 bases between. The CDR3 covers 13 residues. Per germline, CDR1 MDHEN and CDR2 SYDVKM.